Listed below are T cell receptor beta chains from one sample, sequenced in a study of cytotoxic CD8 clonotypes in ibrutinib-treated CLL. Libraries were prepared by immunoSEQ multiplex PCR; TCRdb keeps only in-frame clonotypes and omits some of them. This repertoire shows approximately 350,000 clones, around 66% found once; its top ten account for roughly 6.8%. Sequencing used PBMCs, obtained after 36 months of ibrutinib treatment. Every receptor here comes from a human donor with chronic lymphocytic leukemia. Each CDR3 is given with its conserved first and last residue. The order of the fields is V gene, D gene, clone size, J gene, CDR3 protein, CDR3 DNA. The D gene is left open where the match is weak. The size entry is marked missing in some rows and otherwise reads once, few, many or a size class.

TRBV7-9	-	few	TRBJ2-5	CASSLATQETQYF	TGTGCCAGCAGCTTAGCCACCCAAGAGACCCAGTACTTC
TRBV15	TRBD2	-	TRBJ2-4	CATSRVSPRLAGGPGNIQYF	TGTGCCACCAGCAGAGTGTCCCCGCGACTAGCGGGAGGGCCGGGTAACATTCAGTACTTC
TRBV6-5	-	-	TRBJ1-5	CASSYSPGAQPQHF	TGTGCCAGCAGTTACTCACCAGGGGCTCAGCCCCAGCATTTT
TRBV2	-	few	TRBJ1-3	CASSSNWGSGNTIYF	TGTGCCAGCAGCAGTAATTGGGGGTCTGGAAACACCATATATTTT
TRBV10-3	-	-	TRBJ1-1	CAIRGGEGSNTEAFF	TGTGCCATCAGGGGGGGTGAGGGATCGAACACTGAAGCTTTCTTT
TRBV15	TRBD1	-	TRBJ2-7	CATSRDLTGWYEQYF	TGTGCCACCAGCAGAGATCTGACAGGGTGGTACGAGCAGTACTTC
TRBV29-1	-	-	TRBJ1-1	CSVVRREGKAEAFF	TGCAGCGTTGTACGCAGGGAGGGGAAGGCTGAAGCTTTCTTT
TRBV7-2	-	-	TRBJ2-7	CASSTLRTSSYEQYF	TGTGCCAGCAGCACTTTACGGACCTCCAGCTACGAGCAGTACTTC
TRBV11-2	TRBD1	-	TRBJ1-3	CASSLAGGTGGNTIYF	TGTGCCAGCAGCTTAGCCGGCGGGACAGGGGGAAACACCATATATTTT
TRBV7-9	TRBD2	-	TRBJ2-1	CASEGTSINEQFF	TGTGCCAGCGAGGGGACTAGCATTAATGAGCAGTTCTTC